The clone carrying this TCR beta chain was detected once. Its antigen is currently unknown. This entry is derived from a study of CD8 T cells in Susac syndrome. The study, taken as a whole, reports: The authors acknowledged that the study's TCR sequencing and HLA analysis involved relatively few individuals.

Negative isolation yielded the CD8+ and CD4+ T cells, while FACS enriched the TEMRA cells. RNA, at about 0.45 to 1 ug, was reverse transcribed with random hexamers. TCRdb fed the immunoSEQ multiplex PCR reads into MiXCR, producing one record per CDR3 protein. The table lists around 190,000 distinct CDR3 sequences, roughly 96% of them singletons, with around 0.093% in the top ten. Germline CDR1 is SQVTM and CDR2 is ANQGSEA. J gave up 8 bases and V 6 bases, and 4 bases lay outside the gene matches. The CDR3 is made up of 11 amino acids. The source is a human donor in good health. The chain joins TRBV29-1 to TRBJ2-1; 7 bases are a match to TRBD1. Sequenced material: CD4+ T cells from PBMCs. The CDR3 protein is CSVLTGYEQFF. The CDR3 DNA reads as TGCAGCGTGCTGACAGGGTATGAGCAGTTCTTC.